In its sample, the clone carrying this TCR beta chain was seen a few times. The antigen is unknown. Through a sample-barcoded 5' primer and a J-beta primer mix, a second PCR was run for 7 to 11 cycles. TCRdb used MiXCR to reprocess the 5' RACE reads, holding one entry per CDR3 protein. The sample has about 970,000 distinct CDR3 sequences, roughly 50% seen once. This entry is derived from a study of blood T cells in healthy people across ages. Overall study context: Template-switching capture recovered about one barcoded beta molecule per two T cells.

Study-wide findings and caveats: Samples with more naive T cells showed higher observed beta diversity.

Roughly 10 milliliters was the volume of peripheral blood drawn from each donor. This sequence was found in a woman between 55 and 75 years old in good health. The sample comprised blood.

In DNA form, the CDR3 reads TGCAGCGCTGAGACTAGCGGGACGGGAGAGACCCAGTACTTC. Translation: CSAETSGTGETQYF. The chain joins TRBV29-1 to TRBJ2-5; 11 nucleotides agree with TRBD2. CDR3 length: 14 residues. The germline V gene has CDR1 SQVTM and CDR2 ANQGSEA. V gave up 7 bases and J gave up 4 bases; unmatched junction bases: 8.